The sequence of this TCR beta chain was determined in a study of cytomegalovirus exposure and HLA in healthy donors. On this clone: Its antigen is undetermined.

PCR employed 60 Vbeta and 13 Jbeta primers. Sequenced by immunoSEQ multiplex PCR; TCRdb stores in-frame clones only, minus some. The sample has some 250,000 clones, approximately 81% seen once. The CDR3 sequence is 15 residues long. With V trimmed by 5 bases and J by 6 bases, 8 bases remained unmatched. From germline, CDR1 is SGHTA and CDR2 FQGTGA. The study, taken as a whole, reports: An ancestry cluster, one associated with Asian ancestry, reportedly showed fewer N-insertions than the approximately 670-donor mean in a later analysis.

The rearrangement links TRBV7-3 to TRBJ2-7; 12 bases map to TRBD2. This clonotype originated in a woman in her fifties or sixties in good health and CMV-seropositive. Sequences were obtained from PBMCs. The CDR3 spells CASSLRLAGVAEQYF. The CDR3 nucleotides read TGTGCCAGCAGCCTCAGACTAGCGGGAGTTGCCGAGCAGTACTTC. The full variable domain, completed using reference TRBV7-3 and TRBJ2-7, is GAGVSQTPSNKVTEKGKYVELRCDPISGHTALYWYRQSLGQGPEFLIYFQGTGAADDSGLPNDRFFAVRPEGSVSTLKIQRTERGDSAVYLCASSLRLAGVAEQYFGPGTRLTVT.